The source of this TCR beta chain is a study of shared clonotypes between healthy human individuals. Data came from immunoSEQ multiplex PCR; TCRdb stores just in-frame clones and leaves some out. The table has 2 million to 2.5 million clones, 93% seen once. Germline lookup yields CDR1 SGHRS and CDR2 YFSETQ. V dropped 2 bases and J dropped 2 bases, with 15 bases sitting between them. CDR3 size: 16 residues. This TCR came from a man aged 18 to 29 in good health. Some clones in this sample may be carry-over from other donors' samples. Sequences were obtained from naive CD4+ T cells from PBMCs. Noted subset: CD45RA+ positively selected. This rearrangement joins TRBV5-1 to TRBJ2-3; weak D call: TRBD1 (6 bases). CDR3 coding DNA: TGCGCCAGCAGCTTACCGGACAGCTACCTCACAGATACGCAGTATTTT. It specifies CASSLPDSYLTDTQYF. Variable domain in full (rest from reference TRBV5-1 and TRBJ2-3): KAGVTQTPRYLIKTRGQQVTLSCSPISGHRSVSWYQQTPGQGLQFLFEYFSETQRNKGNFPGRFSGRQFSNSRSEMNVSTLELGDSALYLCASSLPDSYLTDTQYFGPGTRLTVL.